The T cell receptor (beta chain) described here comes from a study of T cells after yellow fever vaccination. Germline V lookup: CDR1 DFQATT, CDR2 SNEGSKA (reference sequence). CDR3 length: 10 amino acids. A 5'RACE template-switching step, the method used to make TCR cDNA, added a universal primer site and UMIs. In TCRdb, the 5' RACE reads were re-called with MiXCR into one record per CDR3 protein. The profile shows over 150,000 distinct CDR3 sequences, about 7% of them singletons. Source: CD4+ T cells sorted from PBMCs, taken 4 to 5 days after the first yellow fever vaccination. The origin of this receptor is a man aged 18 to 29 who received the YFV17D yellow fever vaccine. V and J are TRBV20-1 and TRBJ2-5; unclear D gene. The CDR3 loop is CSVPRETQYF. In DNA, the CDR3 is TGCAGCGTCCCGAGGGAGACCCAGTACTTC.